The clone carrying this T cell receptor beta chain was seen just once. The sample comes from a study of blood T cell repertoires in COVID-19. Background on the study: Sample material is recorded as cDNA or gDNA derived from T cells, B-cell-depleted T cells, or PBMCs.

From germline, CDR1 is GTSNPN and CDR2 SVGIG (reference sequence). This CDR3 is 14 amino acids long. V gave up 2 bases and J gave up 0 bases; unmatched junction bases: 4. Those who participated ranged in age from roughly 18 to 90 years and resided in about two dozen US areas. Generated by immunoSEQ multiplex PCR, the TCRdb table keeps only in-frame clones and is missing some. The repertoire holds 180,000 or so clones, with more than 75% as singletons. The sample consisted of PBMCs or T cells enriched from blood (not recorded which). This clonotype was sampled from a man aged 35-49 years with acute COVID-19. The V and J genes are TRBV30 and TRBJ2-7, with 7 bases that match TRBD2. Here the CDR3 DNA reads TGTGCCTGGAGTCGGGGGGAGGGCTCCTACGAGCAGTACTTC. It specifies CAWSRGEGSYEQYF.